This TCR beta chain was sequenced for a study of spatial heterogeneity in lung cancer. Whole-study results and caveats: Ubiquitous expanded tumor TCRs appeared in blood more at resection than follow-up.

TCRdb fed the 5' RACE reads into MiXCR, producing one record per CDR3 protein. The sample consists of about 22,000 distinct CDR3 sequences, around 5.3% of them appearing once. Time point defined: sample taken at primary tumor resection. This clonotype was seen many times. As yet, its antigen is unknown. Germline assignment: CDR1 MNHEY and CDR2 SVGEGT. V gave up 11 bases and J gave up 8 bases; unmatched junction bases: 14. CDR3 length: 15 amino acids. This TCR was sampled from a male donor with early-stage non-small cell lung cancer. The specimen was PBMCs, collected at surgery. The rearrangement uses TRBV6-2 or TRBV6-3 and TRBJ2-4; 11 bases map to TRBD1. The CDR3 DNA is TGTGCCGTAGCGCCGGGACAGGGGGTAGGAGACATTCAGTACTTC. It codes for CAVAPGQGVGDIQYF.